This T cell receptor (beta chain) was documented in a study of blood T cells in healthy people across ages. Germline trimming cut 2 bases from V and 9 bases from J; bases unmatched to any gene: 9. CDR3 length equals 15 residues. Germline V lookup: CDR1 MNHEY, CDR2 SVGAGI. A second PCR, run for roughly 7 to 12 cycles, used a sample-barcoded 5' primer plus a J-beta primer mix. TCRdb called the 5' RACE reads again in MiXCR, with one record for every CDR3 protein. The sample contains about 560,000 distinct CDR3 sequences, roughly a quarter of which appear only once. These data are also associated with another study on T cells of mothers and their children.

The TCR sequence derives from a boy between 2 and 10 years old in good health. The V call is TRBV6-5, the J call TRBJ2-1; 8 nucleotides match TRBD2. Sample: blood. The DNA for the CDR3 is TGTGCCAGCAGTTACATTGGTAGCGGGGCCACTGAGCAGTTCTTC. Residues: CASSYIGSGATEQFF.